Listed here is a single T cell receptor beta chain. What it binds is not known. This specimen comes from a study of cytomegalovirus exposure and HLA in healthy donors. Notes on the study in general: Sequencing likely generated an artifact that appeared as a cluster of highly shared sequence variants.

Donors likely had unrecorded immune exposures despite being nominally healthy when sampled. In the PCR, 60 Vbeta and 13 Jbeta primers were used. Data came from immunoSEQ multiplex PCR; TCRdb stores just in-frame clones and leaves some out. The repertoire holds about 120,000 clones, with roughly three quarters as singletons. This TCR was recovered from a man younger than 40 in good health and CMV-seropositive. Sequenced sample: PBMCs.

The chain's CDR3 is CASSQDTQLAGTETQYF. CDR3 coding DNA: TGCGCCAGCAGCCAGGACACCCAACTAGCGGGGACAGAGACCCAGTACTTC. The chain has TRBV4-3 and TRBJ2-5, with 10 bases lining up with TRBD2. Germline assignment: CDR1 LGHNA and CDR2 YSLEER. Losses at the gene ends were 3 bases for V and 4 bases for J; bases not matched to a gene: 11. This CDR3 region has 17 residues.